This TCR beta chain appears in the sequencing data of a study of T cell responses to AZD1222 COVID-19 vaccine. General study points: Repertoire sampling happened only post peak T cell response.

Sequenced by immunoSEQ multiplex PCR; TCRdb stores in-frame clones only, minus some. The sample carries under 200,000 clones, about 87% recorded once. V trimming: 6 bases; J trimming: 5 bases; junction bases outside the gene matches: 12. The CDR3 length is 16 residues. Per the germline V gene, CDR1 is MNHEY and CDR2 is SMNVEV (reference sequence). A note on this clone: Its antigen remains unidentified.

Sample: peripheral blood, taken on day 0 of MenACWY control vaccination. The chain carries TRBV27 and TRBJ1-1; 10 nucleotides agree with TRBD1. The clonotype was recovered from an adult in good health. This chain's CDR3 is CASSLLRTGGNTEAFF. The CDR3 DNA reads TGTGCCAGCAGCCTTCTCCGGACAGGGGGAAATACTGAAGCTTTCTTT.